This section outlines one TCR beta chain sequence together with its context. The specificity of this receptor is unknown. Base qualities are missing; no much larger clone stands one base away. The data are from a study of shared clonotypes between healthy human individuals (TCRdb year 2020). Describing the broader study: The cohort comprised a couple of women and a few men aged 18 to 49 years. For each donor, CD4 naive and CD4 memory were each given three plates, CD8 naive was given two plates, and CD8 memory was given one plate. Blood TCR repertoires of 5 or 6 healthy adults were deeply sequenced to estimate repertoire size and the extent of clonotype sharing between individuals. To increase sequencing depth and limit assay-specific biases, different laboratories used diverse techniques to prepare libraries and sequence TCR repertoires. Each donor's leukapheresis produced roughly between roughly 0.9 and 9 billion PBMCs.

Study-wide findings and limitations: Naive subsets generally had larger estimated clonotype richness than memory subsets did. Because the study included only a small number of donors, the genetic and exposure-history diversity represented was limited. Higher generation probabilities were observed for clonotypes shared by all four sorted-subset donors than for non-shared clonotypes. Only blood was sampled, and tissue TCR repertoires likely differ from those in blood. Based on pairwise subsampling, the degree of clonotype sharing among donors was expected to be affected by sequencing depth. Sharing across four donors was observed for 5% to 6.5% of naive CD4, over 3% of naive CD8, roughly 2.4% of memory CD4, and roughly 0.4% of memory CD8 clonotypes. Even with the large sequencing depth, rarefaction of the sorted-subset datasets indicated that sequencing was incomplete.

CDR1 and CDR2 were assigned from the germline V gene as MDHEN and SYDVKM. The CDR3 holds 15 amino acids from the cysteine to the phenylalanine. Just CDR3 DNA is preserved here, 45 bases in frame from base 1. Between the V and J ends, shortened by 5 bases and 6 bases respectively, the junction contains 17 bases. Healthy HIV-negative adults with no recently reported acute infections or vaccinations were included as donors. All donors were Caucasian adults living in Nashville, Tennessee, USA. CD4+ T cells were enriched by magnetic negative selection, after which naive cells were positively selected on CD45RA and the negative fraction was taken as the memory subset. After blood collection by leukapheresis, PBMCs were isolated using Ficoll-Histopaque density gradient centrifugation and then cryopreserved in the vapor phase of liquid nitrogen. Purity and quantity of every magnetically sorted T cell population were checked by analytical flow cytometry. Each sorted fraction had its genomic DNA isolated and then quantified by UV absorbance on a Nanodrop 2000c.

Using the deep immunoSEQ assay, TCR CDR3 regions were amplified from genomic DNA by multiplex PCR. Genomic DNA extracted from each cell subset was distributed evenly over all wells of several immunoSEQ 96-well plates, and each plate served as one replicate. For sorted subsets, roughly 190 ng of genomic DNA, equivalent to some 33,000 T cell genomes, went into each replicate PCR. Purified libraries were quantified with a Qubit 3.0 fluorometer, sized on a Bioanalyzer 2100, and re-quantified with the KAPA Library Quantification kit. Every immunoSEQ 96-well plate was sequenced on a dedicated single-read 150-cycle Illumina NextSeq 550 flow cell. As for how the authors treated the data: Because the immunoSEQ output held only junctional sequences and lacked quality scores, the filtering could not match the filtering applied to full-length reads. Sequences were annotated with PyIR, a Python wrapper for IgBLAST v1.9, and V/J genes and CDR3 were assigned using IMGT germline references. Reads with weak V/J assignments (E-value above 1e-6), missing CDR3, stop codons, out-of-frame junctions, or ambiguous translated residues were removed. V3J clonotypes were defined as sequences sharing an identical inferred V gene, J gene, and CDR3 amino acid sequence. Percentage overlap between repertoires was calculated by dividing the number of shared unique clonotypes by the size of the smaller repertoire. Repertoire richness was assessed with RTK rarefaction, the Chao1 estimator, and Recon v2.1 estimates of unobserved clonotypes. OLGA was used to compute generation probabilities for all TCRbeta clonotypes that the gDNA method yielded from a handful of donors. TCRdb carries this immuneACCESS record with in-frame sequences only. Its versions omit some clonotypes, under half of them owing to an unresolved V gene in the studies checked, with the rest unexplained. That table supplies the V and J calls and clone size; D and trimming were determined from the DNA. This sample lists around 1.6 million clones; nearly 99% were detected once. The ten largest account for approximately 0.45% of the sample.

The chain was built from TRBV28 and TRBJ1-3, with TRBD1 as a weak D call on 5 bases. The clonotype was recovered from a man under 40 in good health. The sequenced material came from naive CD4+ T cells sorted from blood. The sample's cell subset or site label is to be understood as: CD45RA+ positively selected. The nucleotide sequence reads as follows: TGTGCCAGCAGTCAACCTCAGGGTGGAGAAAACACCATATATTTT. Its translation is CASSQPQGGENTIYF.